The 11 T cell receptor beta chains in this list originate from one sample, sequenced in a study of long-term antiretroviral therapy in people with HIV. This was the immunoSEQ v3.0 assay at survey level. The data were produced by immunoSEQ multiplex PCR, yet TCRdb's version contains in-frame clones alone and is incomplete. This sample has over 30,000 clones; about 90% occur once, and the top ten carry about 4%. The sequencing here drew on unsorted PBMCs, taken 1.2 years after starting antiretroviral therapy. These receptors were obtained from a woman between 50 and 59 years old with HIV.

The CDR3 nucleotides are TGCGCCAGCAGCCAAGATCGTGCAGGGTCGGGATATGGCTACACCTTC. The encoded protein is CASSQDRAGSGYGYTF. V usage is TRBV4-3 and J usage is TRBJ1-2, with a weak D call TRBD1 (5 bases). V was cut by 0 bases and J by 5 bases, with 16 bases left in between. Germline V gives CDR1 LGHNA, CDR2 YSLEER. There are 16 residues in the CDR3.

CDR3 in amino acids: CASIRLGVAFF. CDR3 DNA: TGTGCCAGCATCAGACTTGGGGTGGCTTTCTTT. V gene TRBV5-4 combines with J gene TRBJ1-1; no firm D call. This CDR3 is 11 amino acids long. V gave up 6 bases and J gave up 11 bases, with 14 bases separating them. Germline V CDR1 and CDR2: SGHNT, YYREEE (reference sequence).

The chain has TRBV6-5 and TRBJ1-5, with TRBD1 matching 8 bases. CDR1 MNHEY and CDR2 SVGAGI come from the germline V gene. This CDR3 is 13 amino acids long. V dropped 6 bases and J dropped 7; count of bases not matched to a gene: 5. The CDR3 protein is CASRDRGGQPQHF. As DNA, the CDR3 is TGTGCCAGCAGAGACAGGGGAGGACAGCCCCAGCATTTT.

V gene TRBV5-1 combines with J gene TRBJ2-3; weak D call: TRBD2 (6 bases). CDR1 is SGHRS, CDR2 YFSETQ, per germline. This CDR3 comprises 16 residues. V shed 0 bases and J shed 2 bases, with 13 bases lying between them. CDR3 DNA: TGCGCCAGCAGCTTGGATGGTAGCGGTACCACAGATACGCAGTATTTT. Its protein product is CASSLDGSGTTDTQYF.

The chain carries TRBV4-1 and TRBJ1-6; D unclear. CDR3 length equals 16 residues. Trimming took 4 bases from V and 0 from J, leaving 10 bases between them. The V gene's germline CDR1 is MGHRA and CDR2 YSYEKL. The CDR3 region is CASSPHPSSYNSPLHF. The CDR3 DNA sequence: TGCGCCAGCAGCCCTCACCCGAGCTCCTATAATTCACCCCTCCACTTT.

The gene calls are TRBV10-1 and TRBJ1-5; 7 nucleotides line up with TRBD1. Germline CDR1 WNHNN, CDR2 SYGVQD (reference sequence). The CDR3 consists of 19 residues. The ends lost 0 bases at V and 3 bases at J; junction bases unmatched: 14. Here the CDR3 DNA reads TGCGCCAGCAGTGAGTCTCGAGACAGGGACCCCCAGTTCAATCAGCCCCAGCATTTT. As protein: CASSESRDRDPQFNQPQHF.

The chain recombines TRBV19 with TRBJ2-3, with 10 bases lining up with TRBD2. The CDR3 covers 15 residues. Trimming at V came to 3 bases and at J to 2 bases, leaving 2 bases not matched to a gene. The germline CDR1 and CDR2 sequences are LNHDA and SQIVND (reference sequence). The CDR3 DNA reads TGTGCCAGTAGTATTAGCGGGGGGAACACAGATACGCAGTATTTT. This encodes CASSISGGNTDTQYF. Full variable domain (missing parts from reference TRBV19 and TRBJ2-3): DGGITQSPKYLFRKEGQNVTLSCEQNLNHDAMYWYRQDPGQGLRLIYYSQIVNDFQKGDIAEGYSVSREKKESFPLTVTSAQKNPTAFYLCASSISGGNTDTQYFGPGTRLTVL.

This clone was seen only a few times. V usage is TRBV30 and J usage is TRBJ1-1, with a weak D call TRBD1 (5 bases). This CDR3 has 13 residues. V dropped 1 base and J dropped 0 bases, with 6 bases sitting between them. Germline V gene sequence: CDR1 GTSNPN, CDR2 SVGIG (reference sequence). CDR3 sequence: CAWSDRLNTEAFF. CDR3 bases: TGTGCCTGGAGTGACAGGCTGAACACTGAAGCTTTCTTT.

The chain combines TRBV18 with TRBJ2-1, with 10 bases aligning to TRBD1. This CDR3 contains 13 residues. The V gene's germline CDR1 is KGHSH and CDR2 LQKENI. V gave up 3 bases and J gave up 9 bases; unmatched junction bases: 2. CDR3 residues: CASSPDRGSEQFF. CDR3 nucleotides: TGTGCCAGCTCACCGGACAGGGGGTCTGAGCAGTTCTTC.

V and J are TRBV5-6 and TRBJ1-1; the D gene is possibly TRBD1 (5 bases). Trimming pared 4 bases from V and 0 bases from J, leaving 10 bases between. The CDR3 consists of 14 residues. Germline V gene lookup returns CDR1 SGHDT and CDR2 YYEEEE. The DNA for the CDR3 is TGTGCCAGCAGCCGGACGGGACTGAACACTGAAGCTTTCTTT. This encodes CASSRTGLNTEAFF.

The chain employs TRBV19 and TRBJ2-3; TRBD2 matches 9 bases. In germline, CDR1 is LNHDA, CDR2 SQIVND (reference sequence). The V segment lost 6 bases and the J segment 2 bases; nucleotides outside the gene matches: 6. This CDR3 region has 15 residues. The CDR3 region has the DNA TGTGCCAGTAGGCGACTAGCGGCGCTCACAGATACGCAGTATTTT. Residues: CASRRLAALTDTQYF.